The next 2 T cell receptor beta chains were all read from a single sample in a study of cytomegalovirus exposure and HLA in healthy donors. This PCR relied on a set of 60 Vbeta primers and 13 Jbeta primers. Clones were sequenced by immunoSEQ multiplex PCR, and TCRdb holds only the in-frame ones, with some missing. The sample gives fewer than 150,000 clones, around 80% of which show up once; approximately 2% is in the top ten. The sequenced material came from PBMCs. Receptor source: a man under 40 in good health and CMV-seronegative.

The rearrangement links TRBV28 to TRBJ1-4, with a tentative D call TRBD1 (6 bases). The length of the CDR3 is 13 residues. Trimming left V 6 bases short and J 4 bases short, with 9 bases between. Germline V gene lookup returns CDR1 MDHEN and CDR2 SYDVKM. CDR3 coding DNA: TGTGCCAGCAGAGAACAGGGTAATGAAAAACTGTTTTTT. Residues: CASREQGNEKLFF.

The chain combines TRBV6-5 with TRBJ2-7, with 12 bases that match TRBD1. The CDR3 is made up of 15 amino acids. In germline, CDR1 is MNHEY, CDR2 SVGAGI. Unmatched junction bases numbered 6, after V lost 6 bases and J lost 3 bases. CDR3 sequence reads: CASRGTGGAGYEQYF. CDR3 bases: TGTGCCAGCAGGGGGACAGGGGGCGCGGGCTACGAGCAGTACTTC.